This TCR beta chain was retrieved from a study of spatial heterogeneity in lung cancer. TCRdb re-called the 5' RACE reads through MiXCR, storing one row per CDR3 protein. The table includes approximately 9,600 distinct CDR3 sequences, 7.5% to 9.5% detected once. This clonotype was detected ten times or more. Its matching antigen is unknown. The V and J ends lost 8 bases and 0 bases respectively, with 35 bases between them. The CDR3 extends over 22 amino acids. The V gene's germline CDR1 is ENHRY and CDR2 SYGVKD. Study-wide points: Expanded alpha and beta TCR counts within tumors tracked tumor mutation counts.

Time point indicated: sample taken at primary tumor resection. The donor group consisted of roughly 70 patients who had untreated, early-stage non-small cell lung cancer. The clonotype comes from a male donor with early-stage non-small cell lung cancer. The source material was lung tumor tissue, sampled at surgery. The chain uses TRBV10-3 and TRBJ1-5; tentatively, D is TRBD1 (5 bases). The CDR3 DNA reads as TGTGCCATCCCCGACCCCCGGGACTCCTATCCGCTTAGCCCCCATAGCAATCAGCCCCAGCATTTT. This sequence encodes CAIPDPRDSYPLSPHSNQPQHF.